This T cell receptor beta chain was recovered during a study of metastatic and nonmetastatic thyroid tumors (dated by TCRdb to 2019 to 2021). The study in broad terms: For patients with malignant and with benign thyroid disease, the researchers compared repertoires between peripheral blood samples and tumor or nodule tissue samples.

Libraries came from PCR. The sequencing machine was an Illumina HiSeq 4000. High-throughput sequencing was used to profile the TCR beta-chain CDR3 region of each patient. On the authors' methods: A classifier to discriminate distant-metastatic papillary thyroid cancer patients was built from CDR3 differences across clinicopathological groups. To measure repertoire diversity the researchers used the Shannon index, while the Morisita-Horn index served to gauge how similar the tumor and blood repertoires were. Using fastp at Q25 and MiXCR, TCRdb reprocessed the public reads and kept productive beta chains. TCRdb assigned the V and J calls; the authors' analysis was not used. The sample table lists approximately 28,000 clones, approximately 19% of them with a count of one. Less than 25% of the sample belongs to the ten largest clones. Including cysteine and phenylalanine, the CDR3 has 13 amino acids. The retained sequence is limited to the CDR3, 39 bases, with the frame set at the first base. In the germline V gene, CDR1 corresponds to MNHNS and CDR2 to SASEGT. Cut back by 7 bases and 9 bases, the V and J ends lie 16 bases apart.

What the research found in general, with its limitations: In both blood and tumor samples, malignant tumors were reported to have significantly higher TCR beta diversity than benign nodules.

This clone was seen a few times. There is no known antigen for this receptor. Qualities for individual bases were not recorded, and no much larger clone is one base off. None of the patients had been given any treatment before thyroid surgery. Using T-cell receptor beta sequencing, the researchers looked back retrospectively at clinical samples from patients, gathered between about 2011 and 2019. Rearrangement joined TRBV6-1 to TRBJ2-1; there is no confident call for the D gene. The TCR was taken from a female donor with papillary thyroid cancer or a benign thyroid nodule (not recorded which). Some clones in this sample may be carry-over from other donors' samples. Sequencing was performed on blood. The CDR3 sequence is CASIGDALGEQFF. At the DNA level, the sequence is TGTGCCAGCATCGGTGACGCCTTGGGTGAGCAGTTCTTC.